This is a list of T cell receptor beta chains from one sample in a study of CD8 T cells in ankylosing spondylitis. MiXCR, run by TCRdb on the 5' RACE reads, gives a single entry per CDR3 protein. The sample records a few hundred thousand distinct CDR3 sequences, approximately 11% being singletons. Material for sequencing was blood, either unsorted or a sorted T cell fraction (not recorded which). All receptors come from a male donor with ankylosing spondylitis or in good health (not recorded which). CDR3s include the opening cysteine and the closing phenylalanine or tryptophan. A D gene is named only where the DNA matches it firmly. A clone size is listed for some rows: how often the clone was seen (once, few, many), or a class if it is expanded.

clone_size,v_call,j_call,d_call,cdr3_length,cdr3_nt,cdr3_aa
few,TRBV20-1,TRBJ1-2,.,13,TGCAGTGCTAGAGATATGCCGACGGCCCGCTACACCTTC,CSARDMPTARYTF
many,TRBV12-3/TRBV12-4,TRBJ2-3,TRBD1,17,TGTGCCAGCAGTTTAGTTCGCACAGGGGATCGCACAGATACGCAGTATTTT,CASSLVRTGDRTDTQYF
many,TRBV5-1,TRBJ2-3,.,16,TGCGCCAGCAGCTTGGAGCCAGGGATGTTTTTTGATACGCAGTATTTT,CASSLEPGMFFDTQYF
many,TRBV5-1,TRBJ1-2,.,11,TGCGCCAGCAGGCGGGATCAGGGCTACACCTTC,CASRRDQGYTF
many,TRBV20-1,TRBJ2-6,.,15,TGCAGTGCTAGAGTTGCGGGGTCCGGGGCCAACGTCCTGACTTTC,CSARVAGSGANVLTF
many,TRBV4-1,TRBJ2-3,.,14,TGCGCCAGCAGCCAAGGGGGTGAAGCTAATACGCAGTATTTT,CASSQGGEANTQYF
many,TRBV6-5,TRBJ2-1,TRBD2,16,TGTGCCAGCAGTTCCAGACTAGCGGGGTTTTACAATGAGCAGTTCTTC,CASSSRLAGFYNEQFF
.,TRBV4-2,TRBJ1-2,.,15,TGTGCCAGCAGCCAAGATTTTAAATCCGCGCGCATTGACACCTTC,CASSQDFKSARIDTF
many,TRBV6-2/TRBV6-3,TRBJ1-5,.,13,TGTGCCAGCAGTGACAGGTCCGGTCAGCCCCAGCATTTT,CASSDRSGQPQHF
many,TRBV5-1,TRBJ1-1,.,17,TGCGCCAGCAGCAAGTACATCTTGAGGGACGGGAACACTGAAGCTTTCTTT,CASSKYILRDGNTEAFF
many,TRBV27,TRBJ1-5,.,16,TGTGCCAGCAGTCCCAAGGACAGTTATAGCAATCAGCCCCAGCATTTT,CASSPKDSYSNQPQHF
many,TRBV9,TRBJ2-2,.,15,TGTGCCAGCAGCCAACAACAGTCGAACACCGGGGAGCTGTTTTTT,CASSQQQSNTGELFF
many,TRBV27,TRBJ2-7,.,15,TGTGCCAGCGCACGGTCCGTGACGGACGACTACGAGCAGTACTTC,CASARSVTDDYEQYF
many,TRBV5-1,TRBJ2-5,.,15,TGCGCCAGCAGCTTGGGTACTACGGAAAAAGAGACCCAGTACTTC,CASSLGTTEKETQYF
many,TRBV5-1,TRBJ1-5,.,16,TGCGCCAGCAGCTTGGGAATTGTCGGGGCGGATCAGCCCCAGCATTTT,CASSLGIVGADQPQHF
few,TRBV29-1,TRBJ2-7,.,12,TGCAGCGTTGAAAAGGAAAGCTACGAGCAGTACTTC,CSVEKESYEQYF
.,TRBV7-3,TRBJ2-2,TRBD2,16,TGTACCAGCAGCAGATGGTTGACTAGCGGGCCCGGGGAGCTGTTTTTT,CTSSRWLTSGPGELFF
many,TRBV25-1,TRBJ2-2,.,13,TGTGCCAGCAGTGGATTTAGCACCGGGGAGCTGTTTTTT,CASSGFSTGELFF
.,TRBV29-1,TRBJ2-3,.,13,TGCAGCGTTGACGGGGTGGCCACAGATACGCAGTATTTT,CSVDGVATDTQYF
many,TRBV5-1,TRBJ2-3,TRBD2,17,TGCGCCAGCAGCTCTGGGTTGGCTAGCGGACACACAGATACGCAGTATTTT,CASSSGLASGHTDTQYF
few,TRBV21-1,TRBJ2-7,.,14,TGTGCCAGCAGCCCCCGGGACTGCCCCTACGAGCAGTACTTC,CASSPRDCPYEQYF
many,TRBV5-1,TRBJ2-7,TRBD2,14,TGCGCCAGCAGCGTTGTAGCGGGAGGCGACGAGCAGTACTTC,CASSVVAGGDEQYF
many,TRBV9,TRBJ2-2,.,13,TGTGCCAGCAGCGTAGTGTACACCGGGGAGCTGTTTTTT,CASSVVYTGELFF
few,TRBV12-3/TRBV12-4,TRBJ2-3,TRBD2,17,TGTGCCAGCAGTCCTGCGGGGCTAGCGGGAGGGGCAGATACGCAGTATTTT,CASSPAGLAGGADTQYF
many,TRBV5-1,TRBJ2-1,.,14,TGCGCCAGCAGCTTGGCTCAGGGTATCGAAGAGCAGTTCTTC,CASSLAQGIEEQFF
few,TRBV7-9,TRBJ2-7,.,14,TGTGCCAGCAGCTCGTCTTGGGTGCCCTACGAGCAGTACTTC,CASSSSWVPYEQYF
.,TRBV27,TRBJ2-5,TRBD1,15,TGTGCCAGCAGTTTAAGCTTGGACAGGCAAGAGACCCAGTACTTC,CASSLSLDRQETQYF
.,TRBV12-3/TRBV12-4,TRBJ2-1,TRBD2,16,TGTGCCAGCTGGGGTAGCGGGTCCGGATCCTACAATGAGCAGTTCTTC,CASWGSGSGSYNEQFF
many,TRBV12-3/TRBV12-4,TRBJ2-7,.,13,TGTGCCAGCAGTTTTGCCAGCCTCTACGAGCAGTACTTC,CASSFASLYEQYF
many,TRBV25-1,TRBJ2-3,.,14,TGTGCCAGCAGTGCCGAGGGGGGCACAGATACGCAGTATTTT,CASSAEGGTDTQYF
many,TRBV3-1,TRBJ2-1,.,14,TGTGCCAGCAGCCAAGACGTGGGGTACAATGAGCAGTTCTTC,CASSQDVGYNEQFF
few,TRBV12-3/TRBV12-4,TRBJ2-2,.,15,TGTGCCAGCAGGATTCCGGGACAGAACACCGGGGAGCTGTTTTTT,CASRIPGQNTGELFF
few,TRBV6-1,TRBJ2-7,TRBD2,15,TGTGCCAGCAGTGAAGCACCCGGGACTACCTACGAGCAGTACTTC,CASSEAPGTTYEQYF
.,TRBV5-5,TRBJ1-1,TRBD1,17,TGTGCCAGCAGCCCCCCCTGGATCGGGACAGGGGTTCCTGAAGCTTTCTTT,CASSPPWIGTGVPEAFF
.,TRBV7-2,TRBJ1-2,.,13,TGTGCCAGCAGAGGGTGGGAATTCTATGGCTACACCTTC,CASRGWEFYGYTF
.,TRBV11-2,TRBJ2-1,.,14,TGTGTCAGCAGCTTATCGGGGACCAACAATGAGCAGTTCTTC,CVSSLSGTNNEQFF
.,TRBV30,TRBJ2-7,.,13,TGTGCCTGGAGTGGAGGGGTAGCCTACGAGCAGTACTTC,CAWSGGVAYEQYF
many,TRBV20-1,TRBJ1-1,.,13,TGCAGTGCTAGAGATCGAGCGGAACAGTGGGCTTTCTTT,CSARDRAEQWAFF
.,TRBV20-1,TRBJ1-2,.,13,TGCAGTGCTAGTCCTCCACAGTTCTATGGCTACACCTTC,CSASPPQFYGYTF
.,TRBV11-1,TRBJ1-1,TRBD1,19,TGTGCCAGCAGGGGGTGTTGTTCAGTTGAGGGGGCTCCGAACACTGAAGCTTTCTTT,CASRGCCSVEGAPNTEAFF
.,TRBV9,TRBJ2-5,TRBD1,15,TGTGCCAGCAGCGTAGAGGGACAGGCCCAAGAGACCCAGTACTTC,CASSVEGQAQETQYF
few,TRBV27,TRBJ2-7,.,13,TGTGCCAGCAGCTTGAACTGGGGCTACGAGCAGTACTTC,CASSLNWGYEQYF
many,TRBV6-1,TRBJ2-3,.,15,TGTGCCAGCAGTCTCAGGGCCGAAGGGCCAGATACGCAGTATTTT,CASSLRAEGPDTQYF
many,TRBV6-5,TRBJ1-5,TRBD1,17,TGTGCCAGCAGTTATAGCCCGGACAGGGAGGGCAATCAGCCCCAGCATTTT,CASSYSPDREGNQPQHF
.,TRBV20-1,TRBJ1-2,.,13,TGCAGTGCTGCCCCGAGTTCGGCGGATGGCTACACCTTC,CSAAPSSADGYTF
many,TRBV10-3,TRBJ2-3,TRBD2,16,TGTGCCATCAGTGAGAAACTAGCGGGGGTCACAGATACGCAGTATTTT,CAISEKLAGVTDTQYF
many,TRBV20-1,TRBJ1-1,.,12,TGCAGTGCTAAGGGCCCGACCGCTGAAGCTTTCTTT,CSAKGPTAEAFF